This T cell receptor beta chain was captured by sequencing in a study of T cells after yellow fever vaccination. The CDR3 is made up of 14 amino acids. The V end lost 4 bases, the J end lost 0 bases, and 6 bases lay between the germline ends. Study observations and caveats: Repertoires obtained by FACS sorting could include abundant clonotypes that entered as contaminants from the bulk population. Though weaker, the secondary response peaked faster, on day 5 versus 15.

TCRdb used MiXCR to reprocess the 5' RACE reads, holding one entry per CDR3 protein. The table lists approximately 610,000 distinct CDR3 sequences, approximately 16% of them singletons, with 17% in the top ten. This clonotype was counted at least ten times. Its specificity is unknown. The J gene is TRBJ2-2, the V gene TRBV12-3 or TRBV12-4, with unresolved D. This receptor was identified in a young man who received the YFV17D yellow fever vaccine. The sequencing used PBMCs, collected 4 to 5 days after the first yellow fever vaccination. CDR3 nucleotides: TGTGCCAGCAGTTCCATACCGAACACCGGGGAGCTGTTTTTT. Amino acids: CASSSIPNTGELFF.